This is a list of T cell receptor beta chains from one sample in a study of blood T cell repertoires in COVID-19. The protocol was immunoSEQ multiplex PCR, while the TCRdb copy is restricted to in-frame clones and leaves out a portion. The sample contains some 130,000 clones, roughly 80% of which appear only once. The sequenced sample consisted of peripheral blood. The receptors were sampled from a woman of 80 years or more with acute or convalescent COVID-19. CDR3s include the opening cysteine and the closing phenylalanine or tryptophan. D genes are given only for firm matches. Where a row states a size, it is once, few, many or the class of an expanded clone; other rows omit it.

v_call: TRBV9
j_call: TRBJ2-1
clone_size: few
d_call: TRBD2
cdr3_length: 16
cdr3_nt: TGTGCCAGCAGCCTCCGAGGTGGGGGGGGCTACAATGAGCAGTTCTTC
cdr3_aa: CASSLRGGGGYNEQFF

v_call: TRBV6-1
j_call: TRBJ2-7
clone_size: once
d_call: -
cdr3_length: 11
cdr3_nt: TGTGCCAGCAGTGAATGGACAGAGCAGTACTTC
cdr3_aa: CASSEWTEQYF

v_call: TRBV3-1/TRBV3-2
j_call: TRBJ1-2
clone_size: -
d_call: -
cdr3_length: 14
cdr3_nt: TGTGCCAGCAGCCTCCTGGGAGGGAGTTATGGCTACACCTTC
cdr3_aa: CASSLLGGSYGYTF

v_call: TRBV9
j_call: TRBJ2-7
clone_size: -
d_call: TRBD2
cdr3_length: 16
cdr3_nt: TGTGCCAGCAGCCCCGCACAGGCTAGCGGGAGGGCCGAGCAGTACTTC
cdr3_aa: CASSPAQASGRAEQYF

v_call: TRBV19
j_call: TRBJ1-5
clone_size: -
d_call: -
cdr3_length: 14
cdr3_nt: TGTGCCAGTACCCCCGGCGCCGGGTATCAGCCCCAGCATTTT
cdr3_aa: CASTPGAGYQPQHF

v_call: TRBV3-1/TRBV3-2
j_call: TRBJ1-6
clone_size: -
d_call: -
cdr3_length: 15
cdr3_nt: TGTGCCAGCAGCCAAGTGGGGGGACATAATTCACCCCTCCACTTT
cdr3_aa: CASSQVGGHNSPLHF

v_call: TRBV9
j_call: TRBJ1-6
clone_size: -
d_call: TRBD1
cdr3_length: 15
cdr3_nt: TGTGCCAGCAGCGTTAGACAGGGAAATAATTCACCCCTCCACTTT
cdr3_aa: CASSVRQGNNSPLHF

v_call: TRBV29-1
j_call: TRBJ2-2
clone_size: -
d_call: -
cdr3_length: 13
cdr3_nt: TGCAGCGCCAGGACATCGAACACCGGGGAGCTGTTTTTT
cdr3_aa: CSARTSNTGELFF

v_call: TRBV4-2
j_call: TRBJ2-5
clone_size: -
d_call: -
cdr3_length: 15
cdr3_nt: TGTGCCAGCAGCCAAGATTTGGCAGGACAAGAGACCCAGTACTTC
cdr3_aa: CASSQDLAGQETQYF

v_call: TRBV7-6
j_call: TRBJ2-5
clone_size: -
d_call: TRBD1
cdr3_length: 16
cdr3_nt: TGTGCCAGCAGCTTAGTAGGGGGACAGGGGAAGGGGACCCAGTACTTC
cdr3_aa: CASSLVGGQGKGTQYF

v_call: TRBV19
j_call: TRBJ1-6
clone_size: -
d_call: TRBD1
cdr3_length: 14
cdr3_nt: TGTGCCAGTAGTATGGCCAGGGGACAGTCACCCCTCCACTTT
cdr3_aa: CASSMARGQSPLHF

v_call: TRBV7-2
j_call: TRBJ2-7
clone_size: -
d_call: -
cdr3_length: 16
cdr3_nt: TGTGCCAGCAGCTTAGGAGGCGGTGTAGTAAAAAACGAGCAGTACTTC
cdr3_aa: CASSLGGGVVKNEQYF

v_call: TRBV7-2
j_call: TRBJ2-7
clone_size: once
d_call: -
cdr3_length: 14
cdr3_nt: TGTGCCAGCAGCTTAGTGGGCAGCTCCTACGAGCAGTACTTC
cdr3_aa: CASSLVGSSYEQYF

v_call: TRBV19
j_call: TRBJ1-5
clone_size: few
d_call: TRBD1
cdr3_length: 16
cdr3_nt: TGTGCCAGCAGTAAAGGCGGGACGAACAGGGGGCAGCCCCAGCATTTT
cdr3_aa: CASSKGGTNRGQPQHF

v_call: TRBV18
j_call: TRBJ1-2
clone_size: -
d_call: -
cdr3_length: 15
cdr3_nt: TGTGCCAGCTCACCGACAAAGTTACAGGGTTCCGGCTACACCTTC
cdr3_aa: CASSPTKLQGSGYTF

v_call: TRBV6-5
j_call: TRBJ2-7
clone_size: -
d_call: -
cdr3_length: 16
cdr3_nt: TGTGCCAGCAGTTACTCGCAGCTAGGGAGCTCCTACGAGCAGTACTTC
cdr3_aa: CASSYSQLGSSYEQYF

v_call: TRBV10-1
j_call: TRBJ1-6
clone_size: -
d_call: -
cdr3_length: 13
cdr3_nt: TGCGCCAGCAGTGCTACTCTCAATTCACCCCTCCACTTT
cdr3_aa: CASSATLNSPLHF

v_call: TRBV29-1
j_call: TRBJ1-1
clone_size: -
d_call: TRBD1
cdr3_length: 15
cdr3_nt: TGCAGCGTTGTGACAGGGCTTTCGGTGGGGACTGAAGCTTTCTTT
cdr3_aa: CSVVTGLSVGTEAFF

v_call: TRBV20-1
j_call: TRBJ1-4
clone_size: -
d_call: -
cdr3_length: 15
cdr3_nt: TGCAGTGCTAGTTATCCCGGGGGGATGGGTGAAAAACTGTTTTTT
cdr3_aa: CSASYPGGMGEKLFF

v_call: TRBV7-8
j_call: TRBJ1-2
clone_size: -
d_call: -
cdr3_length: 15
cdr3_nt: TGTGCCAGCAGCCTACTCCCAACGGGTGACTATGGCTACACCTTC
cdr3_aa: CASSLLPTGDYGYTF

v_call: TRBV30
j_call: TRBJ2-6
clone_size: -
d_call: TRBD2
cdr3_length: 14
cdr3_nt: TGTGCCTCGACTAGCGGATCTGGGGCCAACGTCCTGACTTTC
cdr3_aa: CASTSGSGANVLTF

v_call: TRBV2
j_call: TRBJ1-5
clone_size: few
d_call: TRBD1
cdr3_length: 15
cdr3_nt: TGTGCCAGCAAAGGGACAGGGGCCCTCAATCAGCCCCAGCATTTT
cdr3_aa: CASKGTGALNQPQHF

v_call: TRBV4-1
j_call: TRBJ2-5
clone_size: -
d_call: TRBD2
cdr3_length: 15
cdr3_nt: TGCGCCAGCAGCCAATTGGGACTAGCCGTTGAGACCCAGTACTTC
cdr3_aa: CASSQLGLAVETQYF

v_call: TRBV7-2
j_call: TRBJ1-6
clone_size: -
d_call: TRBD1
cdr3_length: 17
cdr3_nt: TGTGCCAGCAGCTTAGCGCTGGCAGGGGGCAAAGATTCACCCCTCCACTTT
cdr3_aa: CASSLALAGGKDSPLHF

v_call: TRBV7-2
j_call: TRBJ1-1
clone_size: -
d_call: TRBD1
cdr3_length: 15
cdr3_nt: TGTGCCAGCAGCTCCAGTCGACAGGGGAACACTGAAGCTTTCTTT
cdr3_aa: CASSSSRQGNTEAFF

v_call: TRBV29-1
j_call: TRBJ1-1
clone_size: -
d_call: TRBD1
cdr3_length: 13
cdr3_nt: TGCAGCGCAAGACAGGGGGCGAACACTGAAGCTTTCTTT
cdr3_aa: CSARQGANTEAFF

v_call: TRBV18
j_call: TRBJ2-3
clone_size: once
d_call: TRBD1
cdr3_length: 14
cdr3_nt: TGTGCCAGCTCACCGACAGGGGGCATCGATACGCAGTATTTT
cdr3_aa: CASSPTGGIDTQYF

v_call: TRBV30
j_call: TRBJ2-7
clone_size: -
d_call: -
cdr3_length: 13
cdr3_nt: TGTGCCTGGAATAGGGGGGGCTCCTACGAGCAGTACTTC
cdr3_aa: CAWNRGGSYEQYF

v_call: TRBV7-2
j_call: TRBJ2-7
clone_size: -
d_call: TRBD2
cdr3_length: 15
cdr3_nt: TGTGCCAGCAGCTTAGCCAGCGGGAGGGTTCTGGAGCAGTACTTC
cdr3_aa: CASSLASGRVLEQYF

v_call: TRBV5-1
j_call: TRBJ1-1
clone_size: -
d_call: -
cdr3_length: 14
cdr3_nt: TGCGCCAGCAGCTTGTCGGGGGTGAGGACTGAAGCTTTCTTT
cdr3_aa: CASSLSGVRTEAFF

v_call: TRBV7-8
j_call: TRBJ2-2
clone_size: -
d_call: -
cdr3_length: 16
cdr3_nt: TGTGCCAGCAGCTTAGCGGCGGGCACGAACACCGGGGAGCTGTTTTTT
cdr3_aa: CASSLAAGTNTGELFF

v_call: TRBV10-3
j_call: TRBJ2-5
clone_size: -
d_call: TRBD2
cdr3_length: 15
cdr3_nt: TGTGCCATCAGGGTGGCTAGCGGGGGCCAAGAGACCCAGTACTTC
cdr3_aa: CAIRVASGGQETQYF

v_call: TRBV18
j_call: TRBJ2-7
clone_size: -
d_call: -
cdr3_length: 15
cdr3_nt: TGTGCCAGCTCCTACGGGGTAGCTGACTCCTACGAGCAGTACTTC
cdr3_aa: CASSYGVADSYEQYF

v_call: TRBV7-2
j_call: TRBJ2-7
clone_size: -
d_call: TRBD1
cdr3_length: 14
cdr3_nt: TGTGCCAGCAGCTCCGGGACAGGGGTCTTGGAGCAGTACTTC
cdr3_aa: CASSSGTGVLEQYF

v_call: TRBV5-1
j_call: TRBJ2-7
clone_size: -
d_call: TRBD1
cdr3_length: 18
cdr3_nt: TGCGCCAGCAGTTTTAAGACTATTGGACAGGGGATCTCCTACGAGCAGTACTTC
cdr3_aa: CASSFKTIGQGISYEQYF

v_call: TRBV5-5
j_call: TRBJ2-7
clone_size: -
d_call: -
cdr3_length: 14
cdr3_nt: TGTGCCAGCAGCTTCAGGACTAACTCCTTGGAGCAGTACTTC
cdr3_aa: CASSFRTNSLEQYF

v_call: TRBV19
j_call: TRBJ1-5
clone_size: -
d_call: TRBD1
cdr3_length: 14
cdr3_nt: TGTGCCAGTACCCGGACAGGGGGCAATCAGCCCCAGCATTTT
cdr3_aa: CASTRTGGNQPQHF

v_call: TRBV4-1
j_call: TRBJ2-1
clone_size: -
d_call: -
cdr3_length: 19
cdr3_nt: TGCGCCAGCAGCCAAGATCTAATCCCTAGATATGGGTCCCGCAATGAGCAGTTCTTC
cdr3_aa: CASSQDLIPRYGSRNEQFF

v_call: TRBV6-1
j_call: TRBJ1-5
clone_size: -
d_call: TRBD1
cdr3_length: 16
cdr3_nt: TGTGCCAGCAGTGGAGTGGGACAGGGATTTGGTCAGCCCCAGCATTTT
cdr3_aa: CASSGVGQGFGQPQHF

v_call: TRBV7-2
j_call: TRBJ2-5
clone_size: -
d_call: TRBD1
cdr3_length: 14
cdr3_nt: TGTGCCAGCCCCTTAACAGGGGGAAGAGAGACCCAGTACTTC
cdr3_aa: CASPLTGGRETQYF

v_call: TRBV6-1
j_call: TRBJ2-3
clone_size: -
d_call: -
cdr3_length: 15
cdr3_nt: TGTGCCAGCAGTGAATTAAGGGGGAATGCAGATACGCAGTATTTT
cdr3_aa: CASSELRGNADTQYF

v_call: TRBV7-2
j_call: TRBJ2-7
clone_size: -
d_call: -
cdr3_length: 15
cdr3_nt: TGTGCCAGCAGCTTAGACGCTAAGTCCATCTACGAGCAGTACTTC
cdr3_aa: CASSLDAKSIYEQYF

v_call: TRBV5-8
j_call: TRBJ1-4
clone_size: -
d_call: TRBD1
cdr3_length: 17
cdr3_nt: TGTGCCAGCAGCTTGTTTCGGGAAGACAGGGTGGTTGAAAAACTGTTTTTT
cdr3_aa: CASSLFREDRVVEKLFF

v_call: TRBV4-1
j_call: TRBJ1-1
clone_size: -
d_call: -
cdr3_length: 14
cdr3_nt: TGCGCCAGCAGCCAAGAATCGAGGGCTACTGAAGCTTTCTTT
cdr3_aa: CASSQESRATEAFF

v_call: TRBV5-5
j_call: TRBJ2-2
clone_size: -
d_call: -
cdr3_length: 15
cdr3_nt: TGTGCCAGCAGCTTGTCCCCCCGTGACACCGGGGAGCTGTTTTTT
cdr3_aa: CASSLSPRDTGELFF

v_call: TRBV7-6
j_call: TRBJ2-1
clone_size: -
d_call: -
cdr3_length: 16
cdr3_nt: TGTGCCAGCAGCTTAGAGGCAGGTTCCGAATACAATGAGCAGTTCTTC
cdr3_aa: CASSLEAGSEYNEQFF

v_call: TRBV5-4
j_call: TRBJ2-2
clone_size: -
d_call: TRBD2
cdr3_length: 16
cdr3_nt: TGTGCCAGCAGCGCAACTAGCGGGGGGAACACCGGGGAGCTGTTTTTT
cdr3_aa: CASSATSGGNTGELFF